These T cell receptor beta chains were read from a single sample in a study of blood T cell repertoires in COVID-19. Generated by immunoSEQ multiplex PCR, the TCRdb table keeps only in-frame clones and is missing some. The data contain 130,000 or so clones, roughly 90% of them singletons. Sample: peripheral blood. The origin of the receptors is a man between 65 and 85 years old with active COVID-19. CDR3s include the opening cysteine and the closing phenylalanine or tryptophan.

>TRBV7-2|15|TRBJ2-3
CASSLGGRAEYTQYF
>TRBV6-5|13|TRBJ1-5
CASRGGWNQPQHF
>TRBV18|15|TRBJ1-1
CASSPAGAKSTEAFF
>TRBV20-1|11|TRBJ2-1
CSATASNEQFF
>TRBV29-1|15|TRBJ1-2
CSVGQGAQGNYGYTF
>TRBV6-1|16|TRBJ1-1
CASSGALGILNTEAFF
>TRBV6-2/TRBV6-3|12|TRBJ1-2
CASSYISYGYTF
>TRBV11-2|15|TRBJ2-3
CASSRGALGADTQYF
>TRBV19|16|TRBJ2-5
CASSPRGAGGRETQYF
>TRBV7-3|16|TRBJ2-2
CASSLKSGANTGELFF
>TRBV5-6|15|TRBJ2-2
CASRQVGQATGELFF
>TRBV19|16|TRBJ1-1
CASRSQAQGAQTEAFF
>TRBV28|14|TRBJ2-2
CASRARTNTGELFF
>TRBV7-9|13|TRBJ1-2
CASSLEARGGYTF
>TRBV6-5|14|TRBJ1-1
CASSYRGPGTEAFF
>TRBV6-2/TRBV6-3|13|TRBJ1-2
CASSYWGDYGYTF
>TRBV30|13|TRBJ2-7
CAWSTQGGDEQYF
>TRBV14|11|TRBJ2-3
CASSQADTQYF
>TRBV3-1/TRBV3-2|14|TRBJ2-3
CASSLQGSTDTQYF
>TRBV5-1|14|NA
CASSSQGDTGELFF
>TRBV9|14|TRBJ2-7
CASSPGTGLYEQYF
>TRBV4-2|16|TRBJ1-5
CASSQTGSDTRQPQHF
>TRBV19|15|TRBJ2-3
CASSLLAGPTDTQYF
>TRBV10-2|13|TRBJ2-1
CASLRGLRNEQFF
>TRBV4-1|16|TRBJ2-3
CASSPGTSGRTDTQYF
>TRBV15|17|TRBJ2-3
CATSRDPLAGSTDTQYF
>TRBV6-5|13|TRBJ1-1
CASSRRGSTEAFF
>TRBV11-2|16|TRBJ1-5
CASSPSEVRGNQPQHF
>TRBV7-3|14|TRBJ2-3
CASSPGPTPDTQYF
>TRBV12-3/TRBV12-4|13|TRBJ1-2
CASSPTTNYGYTF
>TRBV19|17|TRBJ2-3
CASSAWGTGFRTDTQYF
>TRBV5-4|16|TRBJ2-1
CASSLGGRASYNEQFF
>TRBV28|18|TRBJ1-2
CASSLQPGTGGDVYGYTF
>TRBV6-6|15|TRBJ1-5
CASSLAGGSNQPQHF
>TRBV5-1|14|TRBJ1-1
CASYLDGLNTEAFF
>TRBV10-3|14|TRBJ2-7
CAISPSGVAYEQYF
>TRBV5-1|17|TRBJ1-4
CASSLVSSAGRKEKLFF
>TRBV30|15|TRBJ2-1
CAWSFASGGGNEQFF
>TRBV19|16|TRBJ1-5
CASSAGQVLSNQPQHF
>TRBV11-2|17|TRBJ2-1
CASSLEGGTSGNNEQFF
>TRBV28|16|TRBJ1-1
CASSTNRGPSTVEAFF